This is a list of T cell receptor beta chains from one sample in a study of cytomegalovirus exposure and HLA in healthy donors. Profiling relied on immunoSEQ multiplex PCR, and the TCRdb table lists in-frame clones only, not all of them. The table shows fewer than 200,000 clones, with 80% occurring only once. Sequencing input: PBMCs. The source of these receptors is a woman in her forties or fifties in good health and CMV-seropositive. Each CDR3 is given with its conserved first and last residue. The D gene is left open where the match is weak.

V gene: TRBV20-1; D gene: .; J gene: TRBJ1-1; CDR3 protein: CSARPRGEAFF; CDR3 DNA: TGCAGTGCTAGGCCGCGAGGTGAAGCTTTCTTT
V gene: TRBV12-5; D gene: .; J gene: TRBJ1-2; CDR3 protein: CASGSSGLVGYTF; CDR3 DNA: TGTGCTAGTGGATCCTCGGGTTTAGTCGGCTACACCTTC
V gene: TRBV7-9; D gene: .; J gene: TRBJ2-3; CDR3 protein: CASSPQRPDTQYF; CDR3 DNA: TGTGCCAGCAGCCCGCAGCGGCCAGATACGCAGTATTTT
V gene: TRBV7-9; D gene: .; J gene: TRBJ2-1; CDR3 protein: CASSLGLNEQFF; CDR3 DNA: TGTGCCAGCAGCCTCGGGTTGAATGAGCAGTTCTTC
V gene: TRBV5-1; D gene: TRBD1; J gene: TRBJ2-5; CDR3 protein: CASSPDRGETQYF; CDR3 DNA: TGCGCCAGCAGTCCCGACAGGGGAGAGACCCAGTACTTC
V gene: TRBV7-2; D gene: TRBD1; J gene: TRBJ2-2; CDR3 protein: CASSLVVGQGYTGELFF; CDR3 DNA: TGTGCCAGCAGCTTGGTTGTAGGACAGGGATACACCGGGGAGCTGTTTTTT
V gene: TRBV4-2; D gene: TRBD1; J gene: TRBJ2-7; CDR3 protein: CASSQTYQGARDEQYF; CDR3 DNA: TGTGCCAGCAGCCAAACCTATCAGGGGGCTCGCGACGAGCAGTACTTC
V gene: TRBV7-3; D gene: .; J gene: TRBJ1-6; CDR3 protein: CASSSLQGRSPLHF; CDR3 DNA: TGTGCCAGCAGCTCGCTCCAGGGTCGCTCACCCCTCCACTTT
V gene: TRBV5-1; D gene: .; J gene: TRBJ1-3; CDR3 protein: CASSLGASSGNTIYF; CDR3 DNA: TGCGCCAGCAGCTTGGGCGCGAGCTCTGGAAACACCATATATTTT
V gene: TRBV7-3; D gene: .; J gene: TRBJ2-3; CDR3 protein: CASSLTGGSTDTQYF; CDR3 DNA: TGTGCCAGCAGCTTAACGGGGGGTAGCACAGATACGCAGTATTTT
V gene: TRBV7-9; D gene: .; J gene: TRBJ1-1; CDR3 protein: CASSRGAEAFF; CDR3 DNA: TGTGCCAGCAGCCGGGGGGCTGAAGCTTTCTTT
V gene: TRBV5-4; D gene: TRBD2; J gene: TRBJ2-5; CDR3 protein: CASSSTTLAGGPYQETQYF; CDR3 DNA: TGTGCCAGCAGCTCCACAACCCTAGCGGGGGGGCCGTACCAAGAGACCCAGTACTTC
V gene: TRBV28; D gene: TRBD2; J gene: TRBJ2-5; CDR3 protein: CASTLAGAETQYF; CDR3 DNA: TGTGCCAGCACTTTAGCGGGAGCGGAGACCCAGTACTTC
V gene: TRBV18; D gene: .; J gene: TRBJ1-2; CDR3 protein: CASSPPSAGSYGYTF; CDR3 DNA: TGTGCCAGCTCACCACCGAGTGCCGGGTCTTATGGCTACACCTTC
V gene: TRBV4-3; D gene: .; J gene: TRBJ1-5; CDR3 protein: CASSQDRQVNQPQHF; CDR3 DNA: TGCGCCAGCAGCCAAGATCGGCAGGTGAATCAGCCCCAGCATTTT
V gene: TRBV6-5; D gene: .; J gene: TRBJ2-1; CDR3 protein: CASSYSRRGAYNEQFF; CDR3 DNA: TGTGCCAGCAGTTACTCGCGGCGGGGAGCCTACAATGAGCAGTTCTTC
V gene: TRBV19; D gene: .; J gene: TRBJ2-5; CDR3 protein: CASSIRRQGGETQYF; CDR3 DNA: TGTGCCAGTAGTATCCGGCGGCAGGGTGGAGAGACCCAGTACTTC
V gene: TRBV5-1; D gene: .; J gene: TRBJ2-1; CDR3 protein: CASSVTGLLKFF; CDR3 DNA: TGCGCCAGCAGCGTCACAGGGTTATTGAAGTTCTTC
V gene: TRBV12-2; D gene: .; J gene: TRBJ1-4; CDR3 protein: CASRLAPAGVHEKLFF; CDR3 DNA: TGTGCAAGTCGCTTAGCGCCGGCGGGGGTTCATGAAAAACTGTTTTTT
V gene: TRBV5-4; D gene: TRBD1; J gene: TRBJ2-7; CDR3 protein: CASSLGQGAREQYF; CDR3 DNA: TGTGCCAGCAGCTTGGGGCAGGGGGCAAGGGAGCAGTACTTC
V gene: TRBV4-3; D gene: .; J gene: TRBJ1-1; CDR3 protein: CASSQNLSEAFF; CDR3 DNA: TGCGCCAGCAGCCAAAATCTAAGTGAAGCTTTCTTT
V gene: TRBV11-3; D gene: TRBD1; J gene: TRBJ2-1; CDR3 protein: CASSFGTGVYNEQFF; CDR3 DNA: TGTGCCAGCAGCTTTGGGACAGGAGTATACAATGAGCAGTTCTTC
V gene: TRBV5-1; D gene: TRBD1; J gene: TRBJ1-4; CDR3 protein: CASSLEGAANEKLFF; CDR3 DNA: TGCGCCAGCAGCTTGGAGGGGGCGGCTAATGAAAAACTGTTTTTT
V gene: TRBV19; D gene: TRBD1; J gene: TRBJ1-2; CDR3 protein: CASSDTGGSDYGYTF; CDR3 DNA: TGTGCCAGTAGTGACACAGGGGGCTCGGACTATGGCTACACCTTC
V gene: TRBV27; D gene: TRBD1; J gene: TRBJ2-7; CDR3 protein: CASRPRPGGYEQYF; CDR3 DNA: TGTGCCAGCAGACCCCGTCCAGGGGGCTACGAGCAGTACTTC
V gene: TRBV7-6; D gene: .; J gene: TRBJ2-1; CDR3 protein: CASSSGYGRIDNEQFF; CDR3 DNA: TGTGCCAGCAGCTCGGGGTACGGGAGAATCGACAATGAGCAGTTCTTC
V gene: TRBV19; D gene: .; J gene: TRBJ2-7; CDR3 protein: CASSIANSPLHF; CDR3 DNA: TGTGCCAGTAGTATAGCGAACAGTCCCCTCCACTTC